Below, 31 T cell receptor beta chains from the same sample are listed, as sequenced in a study of blood T cell repertoires in COVID-19. Assay: immunoSEQ multiplex PCR; the TCRdb copy retains only in-frame clones and omits some. The sample comprises 200,000 to 300,000 clones, 81% of which are singletons, and 6.5% to 9.5% rests with the top ten. The sequencing input was peripheral blood. The receptors shown here come from a woman older than 75 with COVID-19, enrolled during active disease.

This clone has a handful of counts. V usage is TRBV10-3 and J usage is TRBJ1-3; 12 bases map to TRBD1. The CDR3 consists of 15 residues. Per germline, CDR1 ENHRY and CDR2 SYGVKD. V shed 7 bases, J shed 2 bases, and the junction held 3 bases outside the gene matches. The CDR3 nucleotides read TGTGCCATCAAGGGACAGGGGGCGACTGGAAACACCATATATTTT. Its translation is CAIKGQGATGNTIYF.

The rearrangement links TRBV11-1 to TRBJ1-1; D perhaps matches TRBD1 (5 bases). The CDR3 covers 13 residues. The V and J ends lost 5 bases and 7 bases respectively, with 14 bases between them. Looked up from germline, CDR1 is SGHAT and CDR2 is FQDESV (reference sequence). The chain's CDR3 is CASSLSGTGEAFF. In DNA, the CDR3 is TGTGCCAGCAGCCTGAGCGGGACGGGTGAAGCTTTCTTT.

The CDR3 sequence is CASTLGSSGANVLTF. The CDR3 nucleotides are TGTGCCAGCACCCTTGGGAGCTCTGGGGCCAACGTCCTGACTTTC. The chain couples TRBV27 to TRBJ2-6, with TRBD2 as a possible D gene (5 bases). The V end was cut by 7 bases, the J end by 0 bases, with 10 bases between. The CDR3 length is 15 residues. Germline CDR1 reads MNHEY; CDR2 reads SMNVEV (reference sequence).

The gene calls are TRBV4-1 and TRBJ2-5; 7 nucleotides align to TRBD2. Germline CDR1 reads MGHRA; CDR2 reads YSYEKL. The J segment lost 2 bases and the V segment lost 6 bases, leaving 12 bases of the junction unmatched. The length of the CDR3 is 16 residues. The CDR3 loop is CASSLSIGGGQETQYF. The CDR3 coding sequence is TGCGCCAGCAGTCTCTCTATTGGGGGAGGGCAAGAGACCCAGTACTTC.

The genes are TRBV24-1 and TRBJ1-1; 10 bases agree with TRBD1. This CDR3 has 16 amino acids. Per germline, CDR1 KGHDR and CDR2 SFDVKD. With V trimmed by 2 bases and J by 4 bases, 6 bases remained unmatched. CDR3 sequence: CATSDSSRTGGTEAFF. CDR3 DNA: TGTGCCACCAGTGATTCCTCGAGGACAGGGGGCACTGAAGCTTTCTTT.

The chain recombines TRBV12-3 or TRBV12-4 with TRBJ1-3; D is unclear. The CDR3 is 13 amino acids. V was trimmed by 3 bases and J by 5 bases, leaving 8 bases between them. For the CDR3, the DNA is TGTGCCAGCAGTTTGGGGAGGCGAAACACCATATATTTT. Protein sequence: CASSLGRRNTIYF.

The gene calls are TRBV4-3 and TRBJ2-5; 11 nucleotides align to TRBD2. With V trimmed by 4 bases and J by 7 bases, 8 bases remained unmatched. CDR3 length: 15 amino acids. Germline V lookup: CDR1 LGHNA, CDR2 YSLEER. In DNA, the CDR3 is TGCGCCAGCAGCCCTGGGACTAGCGGCCGGTGGACCCAGTACTTC. It yields the protein CASSPGTSGRWTQYF.

J is TRBJ2-4 and V is TRBV2; 7 bases align to TRBD1. The V segment lost 6 bases and the J segment 1 base; nucleotides outside the gene matches: 12. The CDR3 has 17 residues. Germline CDR1 is SNHLY and CDR2 is FYNNEI. CDR3 nucleotide sequence: TGTGCCAGCAGGACGGGGACAGCGAAGGGGGCCAAAAACATTCAGTACTTC. Translation: CASRTGTAKGAKNIQYF.

CDR3 bases: TGCGCCAGCAGCCAATCTCGGGGGACTAGCGGGAGTTCGGATGAGCAGTTCTTC. Protein: CASSQSRGTSGSSDEQFF. The gene calls are TRBV4-1 and TRBJ2-1; TRBD2 aligns across 14 bases. The length of the CDR3 is 18 residues. The ends lost 2 bases at V and 8 bases at J; junction bases unmatched: 11. CDR1 MGHRA and CDR2 YSYEKL come from the germline V gene.

The chain couples TRBV18 to TRBJ2-6, with D hard to call. Trimming shortened V by 3 bases and J by 1 base, and 10 bases separated the two germline ends. The germline gives CDR1 KGHSH, CDR2 LQKENI. The CDR3 covers 16 residues. CDR3 sequence: CASSPLTSSGANVLTF. CDR3 coding DNA: TGTGCCAGCTCACCCCTAACTTCGTCTGGGGCCAACGTCCTGACTTTC.

This clone was seen only a few times. The V gene is TRBV4-1, the J gene TRBJ2-5, with 7 nucleotides matching TRBD1. Germline V CDR1 and CDR2: MGHRA, YSYEKL. The CDR3 extends over 15 amino acids. V lost 0 bases and J lost 1; bases outside the gene matches: 2. CDR3 region: CASSQDGTAQETQYF. As DNA, the CDR3 is TGCGCCAGCAGCCAAGATGGGACAGCCCAAGAGACCCAGTACTTC.

The rearrangement links TRBV6-5 to TRBJ1-6; tentatively, D is TRBD1 (6 bases). This CDR3 has 16 amino acids. Germline CDR1 is MNHEY and CDR2 is SVGAGI. V lost 4 bases, J lost 1 base, and 11 bases lay in between. The CDR3 bases are TGTGCCAGCAGTTCCACAGGACAGTCCTATAATTCACCCCTCCACTTT. It translates to CASSSTGQSYNSPLHF.

J is TRBJ1-6 and V is TRBV7-3, with D perhaps matching TRBD1 (6 bases). The CDR3 consists of 13 residues. V lost 3 bases, J lost 7 bases, and 7 bases lay in between. Germline CDR1 reads SGHTA; CDR2 reads FQGTGA. DNA for the CDR3: TGTGCCAGCAGCTTTACAGGGAATTCACCCCTCCACTTT. Translation: CASSFTGNSPLHF.

This rearrangement joins TRBV24-1 to TRBJ1-5; no clear D gene. Per germline, CDR1 KGHDR and CDR2 SFDVKD. The V end was cut by 10 bases, the J end by 11 bases, with 26 bases between. This CDR3 comprises 15 residues. The chain's CDR3 is CATTRAPVGRKAQHF. CDR3 sequence (DNA): TGTGCCACGACTCGGGCGCCGGTCGGGAGGAAGGCCCAGCATTTT.

This chain uses TRBV14 with TRBJ2-1; no firm D call. Deletions cut 2 bases from V and 3 bases from J, with 11 bases between. This CDR3 region has 15 residues. Germline V gene data show CDR1 as SGHDN and CDR2 as FVKESK. The CDR3 DNA is TGTGCCAGCAGCCAACCCTGGCGAGGCTACAATGAGCAGTTCTTC. This sequence encodes CASSQPWRGYNEQFF.

The chain is built from TRBV18 and TRBJ2-7; D unresolved. V lost 6 bases, J lost 4 bases, and 16 bases lay in between. This CDR3 has 14 residues. Germline V gene sequence: CDR1 KGHSH, CDR2 LQKENI. CDR3 residues: CASSPAAPQYEQYF. CDR3 nucleotides: TGTGCCAGCTCTCCTGCGGCGCCCCAGTACGAGCAGTACTTC.

Concerning this clone itself: At the DNA level, this CDR3 is encoded by other sequences in the same sample as well. V is TRBV7-2 and J is TRBJ1-1; D call uncertain. V dropped 1 base and J dropped 1 base, with 7 bases sitting between them. This CDR3 comprises 14 residues. The germline V gene encodes CDR1 SGHTA and CDR2 FQGNSA. The CDR3 DNA follows: TGTGCCAGCAGCTTAGTTGGAGGGAACACTGAAGCTTTCTTT. The encoded protein is CASSLVGGNTEAFF.

In this sample, this clone turned up once. CDR3 in amino acids: CAWSTGQWVEKLFF. CDR3 bases: TGTGCCTGGAGTACAGGGCAGTGGGTTGAAAAACTGTTTTTT. The genes are TRBV30 and TRBJ1-4; D might be TRBD1 (6 bases). Trimming left V 2 bases short and J 7 bases short, with 14 bases between. CDR3 length equals 14 residues. The germline CDR1 and CDR2 sequences are GTSNPN and SVGIG (reference sequence).

The CDR3 protein is CASSGQYSGANVLTF. The CDR3 region has the DNA TGTGCCAGTAGTGGACAGTACTCTGGGGCCAACGTCCTGACTTTC. The J gene is TRBJ2-6, the V gene TRBV19; TRBD1 might be the D (6 bases). CDR3 length: 15 amino acids. Germline V gives CDR1 LNHDA, CDR2 SQIVND (reference sequence). Trimming left V 5 bases short and J 0 bases short, with 8 bases between. Supplemented by reference TRBV19 and TRBJ2-6, the full variable domain reads DGGITQSPKYLFRKEGQNVTLSCEQNLNHDAMYWYRQDPGQGLRLIYYSQIVNDFQKGDIAEGYSVSREKKESFPLTVTSAQKNPTAFYLCASSGQYSGANVLTFGAGSRLTVL.

This clone appeared once. The chain combines TRBV28 with TRBJ2-7; 8 positions agree with TRBD1. J lost 3 bases, V lost 5 bases, and 12 bases had no gene match. The CDR3 has 16 residues. CDR1 is MDHEN and CDR2 is SYDVKM in the germline V gene. CDR3: CASSKPGGAGFYEQYF. CDR3 nucleotides: TGTGCCAGCAGTAAACCAGGGGGCGCAGGTTTCTACGAGCAGTACTTC. The full variable domain, completed using reference TRBV28 and TRBJ2-7, is DVKVTQSSRYLVKRTGEKVFLECVQDMDHENMFWYRQDPGLGLRLIYFSYDVKMKEKGDIPEGYSVSREKKERFSLILESASTNQTSMYLCASSKPGGAGFYEQYFGPGTRLTVT.

The J gene is TRBJ2-3, the V gene TRBV6-5; 9 bases are a match to TRBD2. From germline, CDR1 is MNHEY and CDR2 SVGAGI. V dropped 8 bases and J dropped 6; count of bases not matched to a gene: 9. This CDR3 spans 14 amino acids. Written as DNA, the CDR3 is TGTGCCAGCGAAGATCCGGGACTAGCCGATACGCAGTATTTT. It is translated as CASEDPGLADTQYF.

The chain links TRBV27 to TRBJ1-3, with D perhaps matching TRBD1 (5 bases). V was clipped by 6 bases and J by 0 bases, with 9 bases between them. The germline V gene has CDR1 MNHEY and CDR2 SMNVEV (reference sequence). CDR3 length: 14 residues. The CDR3 DNA sequence: TGTGCCAGCAGCAAGGGGTTCTCTGGAAACACCATATATTTT. It codes for CASSKGFSGNTIYF.

This clone was seen a few times. This rearrangement joins TRBV28 to TRBJ1-3, with D tentatively TRBD1 (6 bases). This CDR3 has 14 amino acids. Trimming removed 10 bases from V and 0 bases from J, with 13 bases in between. CDR1 is MDHEN, CDR2 SYDVKM, per germline. Here the CDR3 reads CATTGIHSGNTIYF. The CDR3, as DNA: TGTGCCACCACAGGGATACACTCTGGAAACACCATATATTTT.

The rearrangement uses TRBV5-1 and TRBJ2-7, with a weak D call TRBD2 (5 bases). Germline-derived CDR1 and CDR2 are SGHRS and YFSETQ. The CDR3 sequence is 14 residues long. V lost 0 bases and J 2 bases, leaving 9 bases between the germline ends. CDR3 sequence reads: CASSLGGFPYEQYF. CDR3 nucleotides: TGCGCCAGCAGCTTGGGAGGGTTCCCCTACGAGCAGTACTTC.

CDR3 residues: CASSYKGEANYGYTF. The CDR3 DNA reads TGTGCCAGCAGCTATAAGGGAGAGGCTAACTATGGCTACACCTTC. The chain is built from TRBV27 and TRBJ1-2, with unresolved D. Germline V CDR1 and CDR2: MNHEY, SMNVEV (reference sequence). The V end lost 6 bases, the J end lost 0 bases, and 14 bases lay between the germline ends. The CDR3 has 15 residues.

The chain is built from TRBV18 and TRBJ2-1, with a weak D call TRBD1 (6 bases). The CDR3 has 13 amino acids. CDR1 and CDR2 (germline): KGHSH, LQKENI. Trimming stripped 0 bases from V and 7 bases from J, with 7 bases between. The CDR3 coding sequence is TGTGCCAGCTCACCACCGCAGGGGAATGAGCAGTTCTTC. This codes for CASSPPQGNEQFF.

The chain is built from TRBV19 and TRBJ2-1; 10 nucleotides agree with TRBD2. The V and J ends lost 3 bases and 10 bases, in that order; junction bases with no gene match: 6. The CDR3 runs to 14 residues. Germline assignment: CDR1 LNHDA and CDR2 SQIVND (reference sequence). CDR3 residues: CASSMVAGGPEQFF. CDR3 in DNA: TGTGCCAGTAGTATGGTAGCGGGAGGACCCGAGCAGTTCTTC.

This chain connects TRBV30 to TRBJ1-6; D ambiguous. This CDR3 is built from 15 residues. The V and J ends lost 0 bases and 5 bases respectively, with 11 bases between them. The germline V gene has CDR1 GTSNPN and CDR2 SVGIG (reference sequence). This CDR3 reads CAWSVPTANNSPLHF. In DNA form, the CDR3 reads TGTGCCTGGAGTGTACCCACAGCTAATAATTCACCCCTCCACTTT. The full variable domain, in which reference TRBV30 and TRBJ1-6 provide the parts outside the CDR3, is SQTIHQWPATLVQPVGSPLSLECTVEGTSNPNLYWYRQAAGRGLQLLFYSVGIGQISSEVPQNLSASRPQDRQFILSSKKLLLSDSGFYLCAWSVPTANNSPLHFGNGTRLTVT.

The chain combines TRBV4-3 with TRBJ2-7; D is uncertain. The CDR3 sequence is 14 residues long. V was cut by 1 base and J by 4 bases, with 11 bases left in between. CDR1 and CDR2 from the germline V gene are LGHNA and YSLEER. The DNA of the CDR3 is TGCGCCAGCAGCCAAGGGGTCCCAGGATACGAGCAGTACTTC. Translating gives CASSQGVPGYEQYF.

J is TRBJ2-6 and V is TRBV7-6, with D unclear. Germline CDR1 SGHVS, CDR2 FNYEAQ. V was trimmed by 3 bases and J by 0 bases, leaving 6 bases between them. CDR3 size: 15 residues. As DNA, the CDR3 is TGTGCCAGCAGCTTCACGAGCTCTGGGGCCAACGTCCTGACTTTC. This encodes CASSFTSSGANVLTF.

The chain couples TRBV10-3 to TRBJ1-2, with D possibly TRBD1 on 5 matching bases. The CDR3 extends over 12 amino acids. V shed 8 bases and J shed 8 bases, with 15 bases lying between them. CDR1 and CDR2 from the germline V gene are ENHRY and SYGVKD. The chain's CDR3 is CAIGAADYGYTF. DNA of the CDR3: TGTGCCATCGGGGCGGCGGATTACGGCTACACCTTC.